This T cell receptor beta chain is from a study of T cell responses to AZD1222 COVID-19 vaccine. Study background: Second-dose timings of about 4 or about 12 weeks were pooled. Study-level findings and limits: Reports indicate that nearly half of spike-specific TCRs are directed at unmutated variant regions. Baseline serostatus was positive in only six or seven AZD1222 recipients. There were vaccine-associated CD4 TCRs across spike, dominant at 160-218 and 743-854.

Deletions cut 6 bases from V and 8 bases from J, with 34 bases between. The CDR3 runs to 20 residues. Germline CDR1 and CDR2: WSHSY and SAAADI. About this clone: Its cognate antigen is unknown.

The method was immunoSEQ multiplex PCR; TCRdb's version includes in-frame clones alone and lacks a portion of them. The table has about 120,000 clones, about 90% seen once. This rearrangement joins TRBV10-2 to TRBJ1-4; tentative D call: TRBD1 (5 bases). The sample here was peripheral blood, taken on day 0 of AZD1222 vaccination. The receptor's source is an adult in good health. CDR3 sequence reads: CASSSQGTGENSGLGEKLFF. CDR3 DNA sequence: TGCGCCAGCAGCTCCCAGGGCACAGGAGAAAACAGCGGCTTGGGGGAAAAACTGTTTTTT.